This is a list of T cell receptor beta chains from one sample in a study of T-cell reconstitution after alpha-beta-depleted transplantation in children. TCRdb analysed the PCR reads with MiXCR anew, one entry per CDR3 protein. The sample lists around 450,000 distinct CDR3 sequences; 16% were seen once. Sequences were derived from PBMCs, mostly from graft donor cells, sampled 360 days after TCRalphabeta/CD19-depleted stem cell transplant. The receptors come from a boy under three years old who had a stem cell transplant for Wiskott-Aldrich syndrome, so the T cells may come from the graft donor. The CDR3 runs from the conserved cysteine through the conserved F or W. The D gene is left open where the match is weak. Some rows mark clone size as missing; the rest say once, few, many or name a class of expanded clone.

cdr3_aa: CASTRTSGTAEQYF; cdr3_nt: TGTGCCAGCACTCGGACTAGCGGGACGGCCGAGCAGTACTTC; clone_size: .; d_call: TRBD2; v_call: TRBV2; j_call: TRBJ2-7
cdr3_aa: CASGSRGETQYF; cdr3_nt: TGCGCCAGCGGATCCCGGGGTGAGACCCAGTACTTC; clone_size: few; d_call: .; v_call: TRBV5-1; j_call: TRBJ2-5
cdr3_aa: CASSYIVTGLNTEAFF; cdr3_nt: TGTGCCAGCAGCTATATCGTCACAGGGCTGAACACTGAAGCTTTCTTT; clone_size: once; d_call: .; v_call: TRBV5-5; j_call: TRBJ1-1
cdr3_aa: CASSLRRDLSYEQYF; cdr3_nt: TGTGCCAGCAGCTTAAGAAGGGATCTCTCCTACGAGCAGTACTTC; clone_size: .; d_call: .; v_call: TRBV7-6; j_call: TRBJ2-7
cdr3_aa: CAISDPFRQGGTEAFF; cdr3_nt: TGTGCCATCAGTGACCCCTTTAGACAGGGAGGCACTGAAGCTTTCTTT; clone_size: few; d_call: TRBD1; v_call: TRBV10-3; j_call: TRBJ1-1
cdr3_aa: CASSLVLSNEQFF; cdr3_nt: TGCGCCAGCAGCTTGGTACTGTCAAATGAGCAGTTCTTC; clone_size: .; d_call: .; v_call: TRBV5-1; j_call: TRBJ2-1
cdr3_aa: CASSVGTDYNEQFF; cdr3_nt: TGCGCCAGCAGCGTAGGGACAGATTACAATGAGCAGTTCTTC; clone_size: .; d_call: TRBD1; v_call: TRBV5-1; j_call: TRBJ2-1
cdr3_aa: CATRGLSDEQFF; cdr3_nt: TGTGCCACCCGGGGTCTTTCCGATGAGCAGTTCTTC; clone_size: few; d_call: .; v_call: TRBV11-3; j_call: TRBJ2-1
cdr3_aa: CSVVRSIMQTQYF; cdr3_nt: TGCAGCGTCGTAAGGTCGATTATGCAGACCCAGTACTTC; clone_size: .; d_call: .; v_call: TRBV29-1; j_call: TRBJ2-5
cdr3_aa: CASREGEYQETQYF; cdr3_nt: TGTGCCAGCAGGGAGGGGGAGTACCAAGAGACCCAGTACTTC; clone_size: .; d_call: .; v_call: TRBV11-1; j_call: TRBJ2-5
cdr3_aa: CASSLTRAGRYNEQFF; cdr3_nt: TGCGCCAGCAGCCTCACCCGGGCAGGGCGGTACAATGAGCAGTTCTTC; clone_size: .; d_call: .; v_call: TRBV5-1; j_call: TRBJ2-1
cdr3_aa: CASSLGWDTEAFF; cdr3_nt: TGTGCCAGCAGCTTGGGATGGGACACTGAAGCTTTCTTT; clone_size: many; d_call: .; v_call: TRBV5-6; j_call: TRBJ1-1
cdr3_aa: CASSVAAETEAFF; cdr3_nt: TGTGCCAGCAGCGTAGCTGCGGAAACTGAAGCTTTCTTT; clone_size: few; d_call: .; v_call: TRBV9; j_call: TRBJ1-1
cdr3_aa: CATSDLAGGRNEQFF; cdr3_nt: TGTGCCACCAGTGATTTAGCGGGAGGAAGGAATGAGCAGTTCTTC; clone_size: .; d_call: TRBD2; v_call: TRBV24-1; j_call: TRBJ2-1
cdr3_aa: CSATRTGDVETQYF; cdr3_nt: TGCAGTGCTACGAGGACAGGGGACGTTGAGACCCAGTACTTC; clone_size: few; d_call: TRBD1; v_call: TRBV20-1; j_call: TRBJ2-5
cdr3_aa: CASSSNFGLAEQFF; cdr3_nt: TGTGCCAGCAGCTCCAACTTCGGACTAGCAGAGCAGTTCTTC; clone_size: few; d_call: TRBD2; v_call: TRBV11-2; j_call: TRBJ2-1
cdr3_aa: CASSKPGPSSYEQYF; cdr3_nt: TGTGCCAGCAGTAAGCCGGGTCCCAGCTCCTACGAGCAGTACTTC; clone_size: .; d_call: .; v_call: TRBV28; j_call: TRBJ2-7
cdr3_aa: CASSQLNGQVFQPQHF; cdr3_nt: TGCGCCAGCAGCCAGCTCAATGGGCAGGTCTTCCAGCCCCAGCATTTT; clone_size: .; d_call: .; v_call: TRBV4-1; j_call: TRBJ1-5
cdr3_aa: CASSERTGVADSPLHF; cdr3_nt: TGTGCCAGCAGTGAACGCACAGGGGTGGCGGATTCACCCCTCCACTTT; clone_size: few; d_call: TRBD1; v_call: TRBV12-3/TRBV12-4; j_call: TRBJ1-6
cdr3_aa: CASSPSSWGLAGTRAYNEQFF; cdr3_nt: TGTGCCAGCAGTCCCTCCTCTTGGGGACTAGCGGGGACACGGGCTTACAATGAGCAGTTCTTC; clone_size: few; d_call: TRBD2; v_call: TRBV28; j_call: TRBJ2-1
cdr3_aa: CASSLRRAVQPQHF; cdr3_nt: TGTGCCAGCAGTCTTAGACGCGCCGTCCAGCCCCAGCATTTT; clone_size: few; d_call: .; v_call: TRBV27; j_call: TRBJ1-5
cdr3_aa: CASSPGTTSNTGELFF; cdr3_nt: TGTGCCAGCAGCCCGGGGACTACCTCGAACACCGGGGAGCTGTTTTTT; clone_size: .; d_call: TRBD2; v_call: TRBV11-3; j_call: TRBJ2-2
cdr3_aa: CASSENGNTEAFF; cdr3_nt: TGTGCCAGCAGTGAAAATGGAAACACTGAAGCTTTCTTT; clone_size: .; d_call: .; v_call: TRBV25-1; j_call: TRBJ1-1
cdr3_aa: CAISGRDSPLHF; cdr3_nt: TGTGCCATCAGTGGTAGGGATTCACCCCTCCACTTT; clone_size: .; d_call: .; v_call: TRBV10-3; j_call: TRBJ1-6
cdr3_aa: CVSRATGRGYEQYF; cdr3_nt: TGTGTCAGCAGGGCGACAGGGAGAGGCTACGAGCAGTACTTC; clone_size: .; d_call: TRBD1; v_call: TRBV2; j_call: TRBJ2-7
cdr3_aa: CATSARGPGWNEQYF; cdr3_nt: TGTGCCACCAGTGCCCGAGGCCCTGGTTGGAACGAGCAGTACTTC; clone_size: .; d_call: .; v_call: TRBV24-1; j_call: TRBJ2-7
cdr3_aa: CASSLVGQGLVNEQFF; cdr3_nt: TGTGCCAGCAGCTTAGTAGGACAGGGCCTGGTTAATGAGCAGTTCTTC; clone_size: .; d_call: TRBD1; v_call: TRBV7-6; j_call: TRBJ2-1
cdr3_aa: CASSQGWAGSNTEAFF; cdr3_nt: TGCGCCAGCAGCCAAGGGTGGGCAGGCTCGAACACTGAAGCTTTCTTT; clone_size: .; d_call: .; v_call: TRBV4-3; j_call: TRBJ1-1
cdr3_aa: CASRQKNTGELFF; cdr3_nt: TGCGCCAGCAGACAGAAGAACACCGGGGAGCTGTTTTTT; clone_size: .; d_call: .; v_call: TRBV5-1; j_call: TRBJ2-2
cdr3_aa: CAISGLRGGAGGANVLTF; cdr3_nt: TGTGCCATCAGTGGTCTTAGGGGCGGGGCCGGAGGGGCCAACGTCCTGACTTTC; clone_size: .; d_call: .; v_call: TRBV10-3; j_call: TRBJ2-6
cdr3_aa: CASSFAAGTGLPEQYF; cdr3_nt: TGCGCCAGCAGCTTTGCGGCCGGGACAGGGCTGCCCGAGCAGTACTTC; clone_size: few; d_call: TRBD1; v_call: TRBV5-1; j_call: TRBJ2-7
cdr3_aa: CASSRHYREVGYTF; cdr3_nt: TGTGCCAGCAGCCGACACTACAGGGAAGTTGGCTACACCTTC; clone_size: .; d_call: .; v_call: TRBV7-8; j_call: TRBJ1-2
cdr3_aa: CSATDRGIPDTQYF; cdr3_nt: TGCTCCGCCACCGACAGGGGTATACCAGATACGCAGTATTTT; clone_size: few; d_call: TRBD1; v_call: TRBV20-1; j_call: TRBJ2-3
cdr3_aa: CASSSPGQETQYF; cdr3_nt: TGTGCCAGCAGTTCCCCGGGCCAAGAGACCCAGTACTTC; clone_size: many; d_call: .; v_call: TRBV12-3/TRBV12-4; j_call: TRBJ2-5
cdr3_aa: CASSLGTAHSYNSPLHF; cdr3_nt: TGCGCCAGCAGCTTGGGGACAGCCCACTCCTATAATTCACCCCTCCACTTT; clone_size: .; d_call: .; v_call: TRBV5-1; j_call: TRBJ1-6
cdr3_aa: CASSLRRTSGEYNEQFF; cdr3_nt: TGCGCCAGCAGCTTGAGGCGGACTAGCGGGGAGTACAATGAGCAGTTCTTC; clone_size: few; d_call: TRBD2; v_call: TRBV5-1; j_call: TRBJ2-1
cdr3_aa: CASSPQGRFGNEQFF; cdr3_nt: TGTGCCAGCAGCCCCCAGGGTAGATTCGGGAATGAGCAGTTCTTC; clone_size: few; d_call: .; v_call: TRBV11-3; j_call: TRBJ2-1
cdr3_aa: CSAGTGSNEKLFF; cdr3_nt: TGCAGCGCTGGGACAGGGTCTAATGAAAAACTGTTTTTT; clone_size: .; d_call: TRBD1; v_call: TRBV29-1; j_call: TRBJ1-4
cdr3_aa: CAIRWTLISTDTQYF; cdr3_nt: TGTGCCATCAGGTGGACACTCATAAGCACAGATACGCAGTATTTT; clone_size: .; d_call: .; v_call: TRBV10-3; j_call: TRBJ2-3
cdr3_aa: CASSPTGGAEAFF; cdr3_nt: TGTGCCAGCAGCCCGACGGGAGGCGCTGAAGCTTTCTTT; clone_size: .; d_call: .; v_call: TRBV27; j_call: TRBJ1-1
cdr3_aa: CASSQDPAQWGTQYF; cdr3_nt: TGCGCCAGCAGCCAAGACCCAGCCCAATGGGGGACCCAGTACTTC; clone_size: few; d_call: .; v_call: TRBV4-3; j_call: TRBJ2-5
cdr3_aa: CASSPRTAVADTQYF; cdr3_nt: TGTGCCAGCTCACCACGGACAGCGGTCGCAGATACGCAGTATTTT; clone_size: few; d_call: .; v_call: TRBV18; j_call: TRBJ2-3
cdr3_aa: CASRPGMTNVLTF; cdr3_nt: TGTGCCAGCAGGCCAGGGATGACCAACGTCCTGACTTTC; clone_size: .; d_call: .; v_call: TRBV2; j_call: TRBJ2-6
cdr3_aa: CASSSRSGPLGEQYF; cdr3_nt: TGTGCCAGCAGTTCGCGATCCGGACCCCTGGGCGAGCAGTACTTC; clone_size: few; d_call: .; v_call: TRBV12-3/TRBV12-4; j_call: TRBJ2-7
cdr3_aa: CASSVYAGGKQYF; cdr3_nt: TGTGCCAGCAGTGTATACGCCGGGGGCAAGCAGTACTTC; clone_size: .; d_call: .; v_call: TRBV2; j_call: TRBJ2-7
cdr3_aa: CASSLRTSGGSTDTQYF; cdr3_nt: TGTGCCAGCAGCCTTCGGACTAGCGGTGGGAGCACAGATACGCAGTATTTT; clone_size: .; d_call: TRBD2; v_call: TRBV7-9; j_call: TRBJ2-3
cdr3_aa: CASSLTSGRLEGAQYF; cdr3_nt: TGTGCCAGCAGTTTGACTAGCGGGAGACTCGAGGGGGCCCAGTACTTC; clone_size: many; d_call: TRBD2; v_call: TRBV12-3/TRBV12-4; j_call: TRBJ2-5
cdr3_aa: CSARDFYIQETQYF; cdr3_nt: TGCAGTGCTAGAGATTTTTACATTCAAGAGACCCAGTACTTC; clone_size: few; d_call: .; v_call: TRBV20-1; j_call: TRBJ2-5
cdr3_aa: CASSLTPWNRNTEAFF; cdr3_nt: TGTGCCAGCAGCCTCACCCCCTGGAATCGTAACACTGAAGCTTTCTTT; clone_size: .; d_call: .; v_call: TRBV5-8; j_call: TRBJ1-1
cdr3_aa: CASSMPAVGDSPLHF; cdr3_nt: TGTGCCAGCAGCATGCCCGCTGTGGGGGATTCACCCCTCCACTTT; clone_size: few; d_call: .; v_call: TRBV28; j_call: TRBJ1-6
cdr3_aa: CASSCLILDGKETQYF; cdr3_nt: TGCGCCAGCAGCTGTCTAATTCTGGACGGGAAGGAGACCCAGTACTTC; clone_size: .; d_call: .; v_call: TRBV5-1; j_call: TRBJ2-5
cdr3_aa: CASSPRLAGDTGELFF; cdr3_nt: TGTGCCAGCAGCCCCAGACTAGCGGGCGACACCGGGGAGCTGTTTTTT; clone_size: few; d_call: TRBD2; v_call: TRBV7-2; j_call: TRBJ2-2
cdr3_aa: CASSFYYSYEQYF; cdr3_nt: TGTGCCAGCAGCTTTTATTACTCCTACGAGCAGTACTTC; clone_size: few; d_call: .; v_call: TRBV7-2; j_call: TRBJ2-7
cdr3_aa: CSAMRSLNTYEQYF; cdr3_nt: TGCAGTGCTATGAGGAGTCTAAATACCTACGAGCAGTACTTC; clone_size: many; d_call: .; v_call: TRBV20-1; j_call: TRBJ2-7
cdr3_aa: CASFSTGEGYNEQFF; cdr3_nt: TGTGCCAGCTTCAGTACAGGGGAGGGATACAATGAGCAGTTCTTC; clone_size: .; d_call: .; v_call: TRBV2; j_call: TRBJ2-1
cdr3_aa: CSATRILPGGFF; cdr3_nt: TGCAGTGCTACCCGGATCTTACCGGGGGGGTTCTTC; clone_size: few; d_call: TRBD2; v_call: TRBV29-1; j_call: TRBJ2-1
cdr3_aa: CASSSAGLGISGELFF; cdr3_nt: TGTGCCAGCAGTTCAGCCGGACTAGGGATCTCCGGGGAGCTGTTTTTT; clone_size: few; d_call: TRBD2; v_call: TRBV27; j_call: TRBJ2-2